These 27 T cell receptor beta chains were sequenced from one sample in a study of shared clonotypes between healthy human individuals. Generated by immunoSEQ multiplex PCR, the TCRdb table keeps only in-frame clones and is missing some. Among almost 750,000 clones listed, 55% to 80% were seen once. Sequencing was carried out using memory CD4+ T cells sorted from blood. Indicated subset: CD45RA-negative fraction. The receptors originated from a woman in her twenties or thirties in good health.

The CDR3 bases are TGTGCCAGTAGTATTAAGAATCAGCCCCAGCATTTT. As protein: CASSIKNQPQHF. V gene TRBV19 combines with J gene TRBJ1-5; D remains ambiguous. Germline-derived CDR1 and CDR2 are LNHDA and SQIVND (reference sequence). V gave up 3 bases and J gave up 4 bases, with 4 bases separating them. This CDR3 region has 12 residues.

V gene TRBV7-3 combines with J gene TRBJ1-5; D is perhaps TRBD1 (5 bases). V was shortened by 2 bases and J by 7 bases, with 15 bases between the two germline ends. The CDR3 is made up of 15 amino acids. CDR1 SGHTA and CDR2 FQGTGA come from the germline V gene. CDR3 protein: CASSLGGEYGQPQHF. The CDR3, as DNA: TGTGCCAGCAGCTTAGGAGGGGAGTATGGACAGCCCCAGCATTTT.

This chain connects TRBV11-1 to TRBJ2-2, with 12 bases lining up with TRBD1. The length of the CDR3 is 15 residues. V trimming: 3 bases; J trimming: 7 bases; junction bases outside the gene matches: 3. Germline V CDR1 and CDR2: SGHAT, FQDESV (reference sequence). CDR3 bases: TGTGCCAGCAGCTTTGGGACAGGGGGCAGCGGGGAGCTGTTTTTT. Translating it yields CASSFGTGGSGELFF.

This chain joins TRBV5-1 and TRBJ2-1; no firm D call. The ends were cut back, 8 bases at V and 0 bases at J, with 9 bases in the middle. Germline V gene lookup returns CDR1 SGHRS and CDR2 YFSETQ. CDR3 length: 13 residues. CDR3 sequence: CASGLSSYNEQFF. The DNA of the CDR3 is TGCGCCAGTGGGCTGAGCTCCTACAATGAGCAGTTCTTC. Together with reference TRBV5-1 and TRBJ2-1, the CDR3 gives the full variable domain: KAGVTQTPRYLIKTRGQQVTLSCSPISGHRSVSWYQQTPGQGLQFLFEYFSETQRNKGNFPGRFSGRQFSNSRSEMNVSTLELGDSALYLCASGLSSYNEQFFGPGTRLTVL.

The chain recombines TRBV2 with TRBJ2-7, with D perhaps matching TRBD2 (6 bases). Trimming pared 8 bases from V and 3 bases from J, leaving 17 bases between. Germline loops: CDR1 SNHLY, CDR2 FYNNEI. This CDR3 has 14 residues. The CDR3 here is CASFTSRVIYEQYF. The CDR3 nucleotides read TGTGCCAGCTTTACTAGCCGCGTCATCTACGAGCAGTACTTC.

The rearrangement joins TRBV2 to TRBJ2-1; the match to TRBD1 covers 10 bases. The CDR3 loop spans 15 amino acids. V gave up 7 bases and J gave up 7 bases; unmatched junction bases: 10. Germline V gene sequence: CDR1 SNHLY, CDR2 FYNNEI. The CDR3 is CASNSRGQGMNEQFF. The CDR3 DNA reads TGTGCCAGCAATAGTAGGGGACAGGGGATGAATGAGCAGTTCTTC.

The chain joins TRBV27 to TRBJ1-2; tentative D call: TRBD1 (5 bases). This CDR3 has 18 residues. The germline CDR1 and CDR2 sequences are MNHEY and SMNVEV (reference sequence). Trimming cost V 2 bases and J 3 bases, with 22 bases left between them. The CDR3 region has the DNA TGTGCCAGCAGTTTAAGGGGAGGACCGAGTATCTTATACTATGGCTACACCTTC. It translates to CASSLRGGPSILYYGYTF.

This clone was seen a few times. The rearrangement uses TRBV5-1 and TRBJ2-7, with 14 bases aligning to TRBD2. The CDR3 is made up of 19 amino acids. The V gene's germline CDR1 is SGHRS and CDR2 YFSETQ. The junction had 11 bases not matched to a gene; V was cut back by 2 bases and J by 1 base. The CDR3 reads CASSLQPGLAGVESYEQYF. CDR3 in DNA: TGCGCCAGCAGCTTACAACCGGGACTAGCGGGAGTCGAGTCCTACGAGCAGTACTTC.

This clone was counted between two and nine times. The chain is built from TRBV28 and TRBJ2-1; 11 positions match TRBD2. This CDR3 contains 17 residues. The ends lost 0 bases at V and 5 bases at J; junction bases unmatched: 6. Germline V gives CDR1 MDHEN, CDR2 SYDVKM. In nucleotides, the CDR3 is TGTGCCAGCAGTTTATGGGGGGGACTAGCGGAGAACAATGAGCAGTTCTTC. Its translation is CASSLWGGLAENNEQFF. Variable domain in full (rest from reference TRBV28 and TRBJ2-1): DVKVTQSSRYLVKRTGEKVFLECVQDMDHENMFWYRQDPGLGLRLIYFSYDVKMKEKGDIPEGYSVSREKKERFSLILESASTNQTSMYLCASSLWGGLAENNEQFFGPGTRLTVL.

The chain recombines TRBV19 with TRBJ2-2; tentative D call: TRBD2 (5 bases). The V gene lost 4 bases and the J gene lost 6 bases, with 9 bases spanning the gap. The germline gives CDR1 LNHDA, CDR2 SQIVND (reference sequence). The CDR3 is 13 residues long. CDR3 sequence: CASSTLVPGELFF. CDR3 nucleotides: TGTGCCAGTAGTACACTAGTACCCGGGGAGCTGTTTTTT.

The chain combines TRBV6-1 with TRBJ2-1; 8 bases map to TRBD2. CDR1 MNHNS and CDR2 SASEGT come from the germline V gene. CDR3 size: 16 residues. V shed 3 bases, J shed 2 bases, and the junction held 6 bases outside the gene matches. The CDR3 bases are TGTGCCAGCAGTGATCCGGGGGGGGACGCCTACAATGAGCAGTTCTTC. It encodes CASSDPGGDAYNEQFF.

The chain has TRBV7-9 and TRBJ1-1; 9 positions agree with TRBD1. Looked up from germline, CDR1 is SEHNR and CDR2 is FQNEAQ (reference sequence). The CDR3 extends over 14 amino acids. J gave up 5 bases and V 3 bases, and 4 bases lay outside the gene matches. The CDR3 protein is CASSFGQGQTEAFF. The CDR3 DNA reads TGTGCCAGCAGCTTTGGACAGGGGCAAACTGAAGCTTTCTTT.

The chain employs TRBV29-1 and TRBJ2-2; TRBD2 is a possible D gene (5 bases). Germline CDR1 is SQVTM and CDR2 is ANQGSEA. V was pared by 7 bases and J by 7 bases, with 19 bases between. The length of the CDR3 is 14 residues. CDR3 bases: TGCAGCGCATCAAAGGGAGTGGGCGGCGGGGAGCTGTTTTTT. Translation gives CSASKGVGGGELFF.

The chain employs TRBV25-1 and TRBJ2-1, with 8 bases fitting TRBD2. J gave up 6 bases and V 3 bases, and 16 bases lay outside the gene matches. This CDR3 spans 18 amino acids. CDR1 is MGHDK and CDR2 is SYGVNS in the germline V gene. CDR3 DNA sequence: TGTGCCAGCAGTGAGGCTAGCCCGGGAGGGGAACGAGGCAATGAGCAGTTCTTC. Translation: CASSEASPGGERGNEQFF. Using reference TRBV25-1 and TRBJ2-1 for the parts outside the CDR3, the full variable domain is EADIYQTPRYLVIGTGKKITLECSQTMGHDKMYWYQQDPGMELHLIHYSYGVNSTEKGDLSSESTVSRIRTEHFPLTLESARPSHTSQYLCASSEASPGGERGNEQFFGPGTRLTVL.

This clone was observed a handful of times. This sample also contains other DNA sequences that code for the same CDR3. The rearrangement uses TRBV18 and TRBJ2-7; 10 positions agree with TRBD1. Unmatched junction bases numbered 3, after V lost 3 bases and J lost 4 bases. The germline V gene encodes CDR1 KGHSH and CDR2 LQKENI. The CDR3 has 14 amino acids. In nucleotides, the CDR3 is TGTGCCAGCTCACCCCGGACAGGGGGGTACGAGCAGTACTTC. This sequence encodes CASSPRTGGYEQYF.

The CDR3 sequence is CASSGQLKETQYF. The CDR3 DNA reads as TGTGCCAGCAGTGGGCAGTTGAAAGAGACCCAGTACTTC. The chain has TRBV6-5 and TRBJ2-5; no clear D. V was cut by 5 bases and J by 3 bases, with 10 bases left in between. Looked up from germline, CDR1 is MNHEY and CDR2 is SVGAGI. The CDR3 consists of 13 residues.

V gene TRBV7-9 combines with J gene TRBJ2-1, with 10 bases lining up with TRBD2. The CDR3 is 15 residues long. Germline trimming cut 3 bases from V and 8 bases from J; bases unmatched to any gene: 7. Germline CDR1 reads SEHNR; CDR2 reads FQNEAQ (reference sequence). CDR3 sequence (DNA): TGTGCCAGCAGCTTTCGTCTAGCGGGAGTGGATGAGCAGTTCTTC. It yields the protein CASSFRLAGVDEQFF.

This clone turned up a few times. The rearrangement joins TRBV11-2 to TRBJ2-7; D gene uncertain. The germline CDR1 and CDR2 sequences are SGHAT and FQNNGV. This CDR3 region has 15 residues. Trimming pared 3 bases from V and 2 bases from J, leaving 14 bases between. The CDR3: CASSLGPPQTYEQYF. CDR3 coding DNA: TGTGCCAGCAGCTTGGGCCCGCCCCAAACCTACGAGCAGTACTTC.

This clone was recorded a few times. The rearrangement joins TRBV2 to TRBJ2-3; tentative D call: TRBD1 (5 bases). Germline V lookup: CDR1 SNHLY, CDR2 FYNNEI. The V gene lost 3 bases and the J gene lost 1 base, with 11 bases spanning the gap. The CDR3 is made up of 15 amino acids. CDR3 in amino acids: CASSEKGWGTDTQYF. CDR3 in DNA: TGTGCCAGCAGTGAGAAGGGGTGGGGCACAGATACGCAGTATTTT. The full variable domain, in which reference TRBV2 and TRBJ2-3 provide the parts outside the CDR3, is EPEVTQTPSHQVTQMGQEVILRCVPISNHLYFYWYRQILGQKVEFLVSFYNNEISEKSEIFDDQFSVERPDGSNFTLKIRSTKLEDSAMYFCASSEKGWGTDTQYFGPGTRLTVL.

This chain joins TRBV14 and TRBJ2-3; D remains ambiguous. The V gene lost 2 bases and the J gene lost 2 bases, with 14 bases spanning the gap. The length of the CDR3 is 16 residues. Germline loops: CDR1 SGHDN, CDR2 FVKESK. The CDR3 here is CASSQIGNTITDTQYF. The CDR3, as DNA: TGTGCCAGCAGCCAAATTGGGAACACCATCACAGATACGCAGTATTTT. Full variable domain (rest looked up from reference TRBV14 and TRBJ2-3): EAGVTQFPSHSVIEKGQTVTLRCDPISGHDNLYWYRRVMGKEIKFLLHFVKESKQDESGMPNNRFLAERTGGTYSTLKVQPAELEDSGVYFCASSQIGNTITDTQYFGPGTRLTVL.

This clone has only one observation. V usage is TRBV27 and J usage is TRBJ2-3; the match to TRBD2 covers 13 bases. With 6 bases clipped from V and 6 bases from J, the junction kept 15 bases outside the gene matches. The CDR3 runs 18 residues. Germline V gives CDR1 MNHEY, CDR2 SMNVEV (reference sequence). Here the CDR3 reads CASRRAGLAGPLGDTQYF. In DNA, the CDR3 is TGTGCCAGCAGGAGGGCGGGACTAGCGGGACCACTAGGGGATACGCAGTATTTT.

The CDR3 reads CASSRQGGQPQHF. CDR3 DNA sequence: TGTGCCAGCAGCCGACAGGGAGGGCAGCCCCAGCATTTT. This rearrangement joins TRBV7-6 to TRBJ1-5; 7 bases align to TRBD1. Germline V CDR1 and CDR2: SGHVS, FNYEAQ. The CDR3 runs 13 residues. J lost 7 bases, V lost 5 bases, and 5 bases had no gene match.

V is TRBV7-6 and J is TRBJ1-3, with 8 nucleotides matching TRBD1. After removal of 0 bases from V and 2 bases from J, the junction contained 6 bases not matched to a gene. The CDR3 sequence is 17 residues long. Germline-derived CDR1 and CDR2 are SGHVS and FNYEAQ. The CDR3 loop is CASSLALGRGPGNTIYF. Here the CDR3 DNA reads TGTGCCAGCAGCTTAGCGCTAGGCAGGGGGCCTGGAAACACCATATATTTT.

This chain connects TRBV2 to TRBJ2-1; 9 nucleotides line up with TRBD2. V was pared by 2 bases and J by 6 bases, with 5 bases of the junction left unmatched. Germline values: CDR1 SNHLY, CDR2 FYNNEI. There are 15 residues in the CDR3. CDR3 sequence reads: CASSEIAGAGNEQFF. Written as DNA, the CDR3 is TGTGCCAGCAGTGAAATAGCGGGAGCAGGCAATGAGCAGTTCTTC.

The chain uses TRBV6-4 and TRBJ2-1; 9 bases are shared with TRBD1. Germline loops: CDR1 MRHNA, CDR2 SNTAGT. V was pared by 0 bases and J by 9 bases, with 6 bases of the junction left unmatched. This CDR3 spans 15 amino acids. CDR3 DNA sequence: TGTGCCAGCAGTGACTCCCAACAGGGGGCGAGTGAGCAGTTCTTC. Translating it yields CASSDSQQGASEQFF.

The CDR3 region is CASSFIRTYYNEQFF. CDR3 in DNA: TGTGCCAGCAGTTTCATACGGACCTACTACAATGAGCAGTTCTTC. V gene TRBV28 combines with J gene TRBJ2-1; the D is unclear. V gave up 3 bases and J gave up 3 bases, with 12 bases separating them. The CDR3 contains 15 residues. The V gene's germline CDR1 is MDHEN and CDR2 SYDVKM.

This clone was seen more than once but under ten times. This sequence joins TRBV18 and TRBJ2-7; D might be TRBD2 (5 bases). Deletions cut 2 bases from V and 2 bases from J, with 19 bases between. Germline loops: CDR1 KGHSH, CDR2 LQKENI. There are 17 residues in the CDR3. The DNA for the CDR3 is TGTGCCAGCTCACCAGGCAAACAAAGTGACTATACCTACGAGCAGTACTTC. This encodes CASSPGKQSDYTYEQYF.